The next 28 T cell receptor beta chains were all read from a single sample in a study of cytomegalovirus exposure and HLA in healthy donors. The PCR used 60 Vbeta and 13 Jbeta primers. Measured with immunoSEQ multiplex PCR; TCRdb has only the in-frame clones, and not every one. The table shows roughly 200,000 clones, with around 80% occurring only once. The sample comprised PBMCs. All receptors derive from a man aged 40-55 years in good health and CMV-seronegative.

The chain combines TRBV19 with TRBJ1-1; D perhaps matches TRBD1 (6 bases). There are 15 residues in the CDR3. Germline loops: CDR1 LNHDA, CDR2 SQIVND (reference sequence). V was clipped by 7 bases and J by 2 bases, with 17 bases between them. The CDR3 loop reads CASTPKGGLNTEAFF. The CDR3 DNA reads as TGTGCCAGTACCCCTAAGGGGGGGCTAAACACTGAAGCTTTCTTT.

This clone has only one observation. The rearrangement links TRBV5-4 to TRBJ1-2, with D tentatively TRBD1 (6 bases). Deletions cut 3 bases from V and 4 bases from J, with 16 bases between. The CDR3 loop spans 15 amino acids. Germline lookup yields CDR1 SGHNT and CDR2 YYREEE (reference sequence). The CDR3 nucleotides read TGTGCCAGCAGCTGGGGCGCAGGGGTCCTCTATGGCTACACCTTC. Protein sequence: CASSWGAGVLYGYTF.

The chain carries TRBV6-1 and TRBJ1-5; TRBD1 might be the D (6 bases). CDR1 MNHNS and CDR2 SASEGT come from the germline V gene. V lost 10 bases and J 9 bases, leaving 22 bases between the germline ends. This CDR3 spans 14 amino acids. The CDR3 DNA is TGTGCCACACTACCGGTGGGGGCCGGTGCGCCCCAGCATTTT. This codes for CATLPVGAGAPQHF.

The chain recombines TRBV29-1 with TRBJ2-2; TRBD2 agrees at 7 bases. This CDR3 is 14 amino acids long. Trimming at V came to 7 bases and at J to 0 bases, leaving 5 bases not matched to a gene. Germline V gives CDR1 SQVTM, CDR2 ANQGSEA. The CDR3 coding sequence is TGCAGCGGCCGCGGGGGACCGAACACCGGGGAGCTGTTTTTT. Translating gives CSGRGGPNTGELFF.

J is TRBJ1-6 and V is TRBV6-1; 7 bases fit TRBD1. Germline trimming cut 4 bases from V and 9 bases from J; bases unmatched to any gene: 12. The length of the CDR3 is 16 residues. Germline V gene sequence: CDR1 MNHNS, CDR2 SASEGT. This CDR3 reads CASSAPRDSPSSPLHF. The CDR3 nucleotides read TGTGCCAGCAGTGCCCCAAGGGACAGCCCTAGTTCACCCCTCCACTTT.

As for this clone: Likely a read error: the CDR3 ends without its conserved phenylalanine or tryptophan. This sequence joins TRBV9 and TRBJ1-1; 10 bases agree with TRBD1. The CDR3 covers 16 residues. V dropped 0 bases and J dropped 1; count of bases not matched to a gene: 3. In germline, CDR1 is SGDLS, CDR2 YYNGEE. The CDR3 DNA reads as TGTGCCAGCAGCGTAGCGGGACAGGGGACGAACACTGAAGCTTTCCTT. This sequence encodes CASSVAGQGTNTEAFL.

J is TRBJ1-2 and V is TRBV5-4; no clear D. CDR1 and CDR2 (germline): SGHNT, YYREEE (reference sequence). Trimming pared 3 bases from V and 2 bases from J, leaving 11 bases between. The CDR3 consists of 14 residues. CDR3 sequence reads: CASSWQSGNYGYTF. In DNA, the CDR3 is TGTGCCAGCAGCTGGCAATCGGGAAACTATGGCTACACCTTC. The full variable domain, rest sourced from reference TRBV5-4 and TRBJ1-2, is ETGVTQSPTHLIKTRGQQVTLRCSSQSGHNTVSWYQQALGQGPQFIFQYYREEENGRGNFPPRFSGLQFPNYSSELNVNALELDDSALYLCASSWQSGNYGYTFGSGTRLTVV.

The V call is TRBV30, the J call TRBJ2-1; tentatively, D is TRBD2 (5 bases). Germline V lookup: CDR1 GTSNPN, CDR2 SVGIG (reference sequence). Trimming took off 0 bases at V and 2 bases at J, with 14 bases between the two ends. The CDR3 contains 16 residues. The CDR3 here is CAWSVAARRTYNEQFF. The CDR3 bases are TGTGCCTGGAGTGTAGCGGCCCGTCGAACCTACAATGAGCAGTTCTTC.

The chain couples TRBV29-1 to TRBJ2-3; D may be TRBD2 (6 bases). The CDR3 is made up of 15 amino acids. CDR1 and CDR2 (germline): SQVTM, ANQGSEA. Trimming pared 7 bases from V and 0 bases from J, leaving 17 bases between. The CDR3 reads CSDYRDFPSTDTQYF. The CDR3, as DNA: TGCAGCGACTACCGGGACTTCCCCAGCACAGATACGCAGTATTTT.

The genes are TRBV30 and TRBJ2-2; D possibly corresponds to TRBD2 (6 bases). The germline V and J ends were trimmed by 5 bases and 4 bases, with 14 bases remaining between them. This CDR3 contains 14 residues. CDR1 is GTSNPN and CDR2 is SVGIG in the germline V gene (reference sequence). In DNA, the CDR3 is TGTGCCTGGGCTACGGGGGTACTCACCGGGGAGCTGTTTTTT. Residues: CAWATGVLTGELFF.

This chain links TRBV7-2 with TRBJ2-3, with 7 bases aligning to TRBD2. Germline V lookup: CDR1 SGHTA, CDR2 FQGNSA. V dropped 5 bases and J dropped 2; count of bases not matched to a gene: 13. The CDR3 spans 17 residues. Written as DNA, the CDR3 is TGTGCCAGCAGCCAGACGTCTAGCGGTTATATCACAGATACGCAGTATTTT. Its translation: CASSQTSSGYITDTQYF.

This chain links TRBV4-1 with TRBJ1-1; D remains ambiguous. CDR3 length equals 14 residues. With 2 bases removed from V and 6 bases from J, the gap between germline ends came to 13 bases. Germline V lookup: CDR1 MGHRA, CDR2 YSYEKL. The CDR3 nucleotides are TGCGCCAGCAGCCAACGAAGCGAGCCCCCTGAAGCTTTCTTT. The encoded protein is CASSQRSEPPEAFF.

The rearrangement links TRBV11-2 to TRBJ2-3; D is ambiguous. CDR1 is SGHAT, CDR2 FQNNGV, per germline. The length of the CDR3 is 17 residues. With 0 bases removed from V and 0 bases from J, the gap between germline ends came to 13 bases. Written as DNA, the CDR3 is TGTGCCAGCAGCTTAGATCGTGCGGTCGCTAGCACAGATACGCAGTATTTT. Translation gives CASSLDRAVASTDTQYF.

Here the CDR3 DNA reads TGTGCCAGCAGCTATTCCGGGACAGGGGCAAATCAGCCCCAGCATTTT. Its protein is CASSYSGTGANQPQHF. This rearrangement joins TRBV7-2 to TRBJ1-5; 10 nucleotides match TRBD1. V lost 4 bases and J lost 4; bases outside the gene matches: 7. The CDR3 totals 16 residues. Germline values: CDR1 SGHTA, CDR2 FQGNSA.

This clone showed up just once. This rearrangement joins TRBV5-8 to TRBJ1-2, with TRBD1 as a possible D gene (5 bases). The germline CDR1 and CDR2 sequences are SGHTS and YDEGEE. The CDR3 is made up of 16 amino acids. The V gene lost 0 bases and the J gene lost 2 bases, with 14 bases spanning the gap. CDR3 DNA sequence: TGTGCCAGCAGCTTGGCCGGGACTGCGAAAAACTATGGCTACACCTTC. This translates into CASSLAGTAKNYGYTF.

J is TRBJ2-2 and V is TRBV6-5, with a weak D call TRBD2 (5 bases). Germline CDR1 and CDR2: MNHEY and SVGAGI. V was shortened by 7 bases and J by 5 bases, with 11 bases between the two germline ends. The length of the CDR3 is 13 residues. In DNA, the CDR3 is TGTGCCAGCAAGAGGGCGAGGACCGGGGAGCTGTTTTTT. It encodes CASKRARTGELFF.

This chain joins TRBV9 and TRBJ2-5; D may be TRBD1 (7 bases). This CDR3 region has 14 residues. Trimming shortened V by 3 bases and J by 5 bases, and 14 bases separated the two germline ends. The germline V gene encodes CDR1 SGDLS and CDR2 YYNGEE. The CDR3 loop is CASSAGGGWETQYF. The CDR3 region has the DNA TGTGCCAGCAGCGCAGGGGGAGGATGGGAGACCCAGTACTTC.

The CDR3 region has the DNA TGTGCCAGCAGCTCAGACAGGGGGCTCGGTGGCTACACCTTC. Translating gives CASSSDRGLGGYTF. This chain links TRBV7-2 with TRBJ1-2; 10 positions match TRBD1. Germline-derived CDR1 and CDR2 are SGHTA and FQGNSA. J lost 7 bases, V lost 4 bases, and 6 bases had no gene match. The CDR3 sequence is 14 residues long.

The V call is TRBV6-1, the J call TRBJ1-3; D possibly corresponds to TRBD1 (6 bases). V shed 0 bases and J shed 5 bases, with 11 bases lying between them. This CDR3 comprises 15 residues. CDR1 is MNHNS, CDR2 SASEGT, per germline. CDR3 region: CASSEAQGTRNTIYF. DNA for the CDR3: TGTGCCAGCAGTGAAGCGCAGGGGACGCGAAACACCATATATTTT.

This clone was found once. This chain links TRBV2 with TRBJ1-1; 8 bases line up with TRBD1. Trimming removed 4 bases from V and 5 bases from J; junction bases left unmatched: 6. Germline V gives CDR1 SNHLY, CDR2 FYNNEI. The CDR3 spans 14 residues. CDR3 DNA sequence: TGTGCCAGCAGTGCTGGACAGGGTTGGACTGAAGCTTTCTTT. It specifies CASSAGQGWTEAFF.

This rearrangement joins TRBV9 to TRBJ1-6, with D perhaps matching TRBD1 (5 bases). Trimming took 0 bases from V and 7 from J, leaving 11 bases between them. Germline V lookup: CDR1 SGDLS, CDR2 YYNGEE. CDR3 size: 15 residues. This chain's CDR3 is CASSVEGRANSPLHF. The CDR3 DNA sequence: TGTGCCAGCAGCGTAGAGGGCAGGGCAAATTCACCCCTCCACTTT.

The gene calls are TRBV28 and TRBJ1-5, with a weak D call TRBD1 (6 bases). The germline gives CDR1 MDHEN, CDR2 SYDVKM. V shed 6 bases and J shed 6 bases, with 18 bases lying between them. The CDR3 loop spans 15 amino acids. The CDR3 DNA is TGTGCCAGCAGCTCCCCCGACAGGAATCGTCAGCCCCAGCATTTT. Translation gives CASSSPDRNRQPQHF.

The chain combines TRBV7-2 with TRBJ1-6; weak D call: TRBD1 (5 bases). The CDR3 length is 14 residues. The V end was cut by 4 bases, the J end by 8 bases, with 12 bases between. The germline gives CDR1 SGHTA, CDR2 FQGNSA. This chain's CDR3 is CASSSGTVDSPLHF. The DNA for the CDR3 is TGTGCCAGCAGCTCCGGGACTGTTGATTCACCCCTCCACTTT.

This chain joins TRBV29-1 and TRBJ2-5, with D possibly TRBD1 on 5 matching bases. Trimming took off 6 bases at V and 3 bases at J, with 14 bases between the two ends. Germline CDR1 SQVTM, CDR2 ANQGSEA. The CDR3 has 13 residues. CDR3 DNA sequence: TGCAGCGTAACAGGACAAGCCAAAGAGACCCAGTACTTC. Amino acid sequence: CSVTGQAKETQYF.

This clone was recorded a few times. The rearrangement joins TRBV7-2 to TRBJ2-7, with a tentative D call TRBD2 (5 bases). Germline lookup yields CDR1 SGHTA and CDR2 FQGNSA. The CDR3 extends over 15 amino acids. V was trimmed by 2 bases and J by 0 bases, leaving 11 bases between them. CDR3: CASSLSSASSYEQYF. The CDR3 DNA follows: TGTGCCAGCAGCTTAAGTAGCGCGAGCTCCTACGAGCAGTACTTC.

This clone was seen a handful of times. The V call is TRBV5-1, the J call TRBJ2-2; D may be TRBD1 (6 bases). Per germline, CDR1 SGHRS and CDR2 YFSETQ. Trimming stripped 4 bases from V and 3 bases from J, with 13 bases between. This CDR3 region has 15 residues. CDR3: CASSRGGRDTGELFF. DNA of the CDR3: TGCGCCAGCAGCCGAGGGGGTCGGGACACCGGGGAGCTGTTTTTT.

The chain is built from TRBV9 and TRBJ1-2; D not certain. This CDR3 region has 15 residues. Germline-derived CDR1 and CDR2 are SGDLS and YYNGEE. V lost 3 bases to trimming and J lost 3 bases, with 15 bases between them. The CDR3 DNA reads TGTGCCAGCAGCGGCGAGGCCGCCGGCCACTATGGCTACACCTTC. Amino acids: CASSGEAAGHYGYTF.

The CDR3 sequence is CASSDSLGRYNGYTF. The CDR3 nucleotides read TGCGCCAGCAGCGATAGCCTAGGGAGGTATAATGGCTACACCTTC. The chain joins TRBV5-1 to TRBJ1-2; D is ambiguous. Germline values: CDR1 SGHRS, CDR2 YFSETQ. V was clipped by 4 bases and J by 6 bases, with 19 bases between them. CDR3 size: 15 residues.